The 21 T cell receptor beta chains given below trace back to one sample, sequenced in a study of identical twins (dated by TCRdb to 2016 to 2017). The library was prepared using 5' RACE. Data came from an Illumina HiSeq 2000. The raw public reads went through TCRdb reprocessing: fastp at Q25, MiXCR clone calling, in-frame beta chains kept. A single entry per CDR3 protein holds the most common genes and DNA from its merged rows. The sample table contains about 520,000 distinct CDR3 sequences; only one count was recorded for approximately 22% of them. The top ten constitute around 0.91% of the sample. The sample also formed part of further work on T cells expressing NK-cell markers.

The specimen was CD4+ T cells sorted from blood. The receptors were gathered from a woman under 30 in good health.

The chain joins TRBV20-1 to TRBJ2-2; D remains unclear. In germline, CDR1 is DFQATT, CDR2 SNEGSKA (reference sequence). Trimming took off 6 bases at V and 2 bases at J, with 7 bases between the two ends. This CDR3 has 12 residues. CDR3 in DNA: TGCAGTGCGTTGCCCAACACCGGGGAGCTGTTTTTT. It specifies CSALPNTGELFF.

V and J are TRBV10-3 and TRBJ2-7; 7 bases are shared with TRBD1. CDR1 and CDR2 (germline): ENHRY, SYGVKD. The CDR3 sequence is 13 residues long. With V trimmed by 8 bases and J by 2 bases, 6 bases remained unmatched. In nucleotides, the CDR3 is TGTGCCATCGGGCCCCAGGGGGCCTACGAGCAGTACTTC. Translation gives CAIGPQGAYEQYF.

The chain is built from TRBV29-1 and TRBJ2-5; 9 positions agree with TRBD1. Germline V CDR1 and CDR2: SQVTM, ANQGSEA. Losses at the gene ends were 6 bases for V and 3 bases for J; bases not matched to a gene: 5. CDR3 length: 13 residues. The CDR3 protein is CSVGTGLEETQYF. The CDR3 coding sequence is TGCAGCGTGGGGACAGGGCTTGAAGAGACCCAGTACTTC.

The chain combines TRBV6-1 with TRBJ2-5, with a weak D call TRBD1 (7 bases). V was pared by 6 bases and J by 2 bases, with 16 bases between. Germline V gives CDR1 MNHNS, CDR2 SASEGT. The CDR3 contains 15 residues. DNA for the CDR3: TGTGCCAGCAGCCGCGGGACAGTACGACAAGAGACCCAGTACTTC. As protein: CASSRGTVRQETQYF.

The chain employs TRBV15 and TRBJ2-5, with 9 bases that match TRBD1. V shed 3 bases, J shed 5 bases, and the junction held 7 bases outside the gene matches. This CDR3 contains 15 residues. The germline V gene encodes CDR1 LNHNV and CDR2 YYDKDF (reference sequence). The CDR3 here is CATSSYRGLGETQYF. CDR3 nucleotides: TGTGCCACCAGCAGCTACAGGGGGCTTGGGGAGACCCAGTACTTC.

The rearrangement links TRBV4-3 to TRBJ2-7; D unclear. V was trimmed by 2 bases and J by 7 bases, leaving 12 bases between them. Germline-derived CDR1 and CDR2 are LGHNA and YSLEER. The CDR3 contains 13 residues. Written as DNA, the CDR3 is TGCGCCAGCAGCCAAATCCTCTTTGGGGAGCAGTACTTC. This gives the protein CASSQILFGEQYF.

This clonotype turned up a few times. The chain couples TRBV5-4 to TRBJ1-2; 11 bases align to TRBD1. The length of the CDR3 is 15 residues. CDR1 is SGHNT, CDR2 YYREEE, per germline (reference sequence). V was clipped by 4 bases and J by 8 bases; unmatched bases: 10. This chain's CDR3 is CASSLGQGALGGYTF. CDR3 DNA sequence: TGTGCCAGCAGCCTCGGACAGGGGGCTTTAGGAGGCTACACCTTC.

This sequence joins TRBV20-1 and TRBJ2-7; 11 bases are a match to TRBD2. Germline V CDR1 and CDR2: DFQATT, SNEGSKA (reference sequence). The CDR3 is 13 residues long. The V segment lost 5 bases and the J segment 7 bases; nucleotides outside the gene matches: 7. The CDR3 coding sequence is TGCAGTGCTCCTCTAGCGGGAGGAGAGGAGCAGTACTTC. Translation: CSAPLAGGEEQYF.

The chain has TRBV7-9 and TRBJ1-1; 7 bases map to TRBD1. J lost 5 bases, V lost 5 bases, and 8 bases had no gene match. There are 14 residues in the CDR3. Germline V CDR1 and CDR2: SEHNR, FQNEAQ (reference sequence). The CDR3 protein is CASSAQQGRTEAFF. In DNA, the CDR3 is TGTGCCAGCAGCGCTCAACAGGGGAGGACTGAAGCTTTCTTT.

This clonotype showed up just a few times. The chain is built from TRBV5-1 and TRBJ2-7, with a weak D call TRBD1 (5 bases). The germline gives CDR1 SGHRS, CDR2 YFSETQ. This CDR3 spans 13 amino acids. V was pared by 0 bases and J by 5 bases, with 9 bases between. The CDR3 bases are TGCGCCAGCAGCTTGGATGGGGCTGACGAGCAGTACTTC. Protein product: CASSLDGADEQYF.

The J gene is TRBJ1-1, the V gene TRBV5-6, with TRBD1 identical over 8 bases. The CDR3 contains 14 residues. V trimming: 2 bases; J trimming: 5 bases; junction bases outside the gene matches: 5. Per germline, CDR1 SGHDT and CDR2 YYEEEE. The DNA for the CDR3 is TGTGCCAGCAGCTTCCGGGACAGGCAAACTGAAGCTTTCTTT. It codes for CASSFRDRQTEAFF.

In its sample, this clonotype was seen a few times. The chain carries TRBV7-2 and TRBJ2-3, with D perhaps given as TRBD1 or TRBD2 (5 bases each). The V end was cut by 5 bases, the J end by 7 bases, with 19 bases between. The germline V gene encodes CDR1 SGHTA and CDR2 FQGNSA. This CDR3 spans 15 amino acids. The CDR3 loop reads CASSPGRVSTHTQYF. In DNA, the CDR3 is TGTGCCAGCAGCCCAGGGCGGGTCTCCACCCATACGCAGTATTTT. Using reference TRBV7-2 and TRBJ2-3 for the parts outside the CDR3, the full variable domain is GAGVSQSPSNKVTEKGKDVELRCDPISGHTALYWYRQSLGQGLEFLIYFQGNSAPDKSGLPSDRFSAERTGGSVSTLTIQRTQQEDSAVYLCASSPGRVSTHTQYFGPGTRLTVL.

This clonotype was detected only once. The gene calls are TRBV20-1 and TRBJ2-5; D possibly corresponds to TRBD2 (6 bases). The V end was cut by 7 bases, the J end by 2 bases, with 14 bases between. The CDR3 has 13 amino acids. From germline, CDR1 is DFQATT and CDR2 SNEGSKA (reference sequence). The CDR3 bases are TGCAGTGTCCCGGGGGTTACACAAGAGACCCAGTACTTC. Translating it yields CSVPGVTQETQYF.

V and J are TRBV5-1 and TRBJ2-3; 9 bases agree with TRBD1. The CDR3 extends over 17 amino acids. The V gene end was trimmed by 4 bases and the J gene end by 2 bases; junction bases not matched to a gene: 11. CDR1 is SGHRS and CDR2 is YFSETQ in the germline V gene. The CDR3: CASSVMTGGISTDTQYF. For the CDR3, the DNA is TGCGCCAGCAGCGTAATGACAGGGGGTATTTCCACAGATACGCAGTATTTT.

The CDR3, as DNA: TGTGCCAGCAGGTTGGCGGCGGTTTACGAGCAGTACTTC. Its protein product is CASRLAAVYEQYF. The genes are TRBV6-6 and TRBJ2-7; no clear D gene. Germline CDR1 is MNHNY and CDR2 is SVGAGI (reference sequence). Trimming stripped 6 bases from V and 4 bases from J, with 13 bases between. The CDR3 runs 13 residues.

A few counts support this clonotype. The chain joins TRBV20-1 to TRBJ2-1; 7 bases fit TRBD1. Germline assignment: CDR1 DFQATT and CDR2 SNEGSKA (reference sequence). The CDR3 is made up of 16 amino acids. The V segment lost 7 bases and the J segment 3 bases; nucleotides outside the gene matches: 15. The CDR3 spells CSVQRVVQGFYNEQFF. In DNA, the CDR3 is TGCAGTGTCCAAAGGGTAGTACAGGGGTTCTACAATGAGCAGTTCTTC.

This clonotype was counted many times. The J gene is TRBJ1-5, the V gene TRBV6-5; no clear D. Germline V gene lookup returns CDR1 MNHEY and CDR2 SVGAGI. Between the trimmed V and J ends, which lost 2 bases and 3 bases, there was a span of 8 bases. The CDR3 has 14 residues. CDR3 DNA sequence: TGTGCCAGCAGTTACGGGCAGACCAATCAGCCCCAGCATTTT. This gives the protein CASSYGQTNQPQHF.

The chain recombines TRBV7-9 with TRBJ2-1, with 15 positions matching TRBD2. After removal of 2 bases from V and 7 bases from J, the junction contained 3 bases not matched to a gene. Germline loops: CDR1 SEHNR, CDR2 FQNEAQ (reference sequence). The CDR3 spans 16 residues. CDR3 DNA: TGTGCCAGCAGCTTACGGACTAGCGGGAGGGCAAATGAGCAGTTCTTC. Protein sequence: CASSLRTSGRANEQFF.

There are a few counts of this clonotype. The V call is TRBV27, the J call TRBJ2-1; D unresolved. The germline gives CDR1 MNHEY, CDR2 SMNVEV (reference sequence). The CDR3 loop spans 16 amino acids. Trimming stripped 8 bases from V and 0 bases from J, with 17 bases between. Here the CDR3 reads CASLKGATSSYNEQFF. The DNA of the CDR3 is TGTGCCAGCCTGAAGGGCGCGACGAGCTCCTACAATGAGCAGTTCTTC.

This clonotype was seen a few times. The CDR3 here is CASSPLRLAGGRSYEQYF. DNA for the CDR3: TGTGCCAGCAGCCCCCTTAGGCTAGCGGGAGGGCGATCCTACGAGCAGTACTTC. The V call is TRBV6-1, the J call TRBJ2-7; 12 nucleotides agree with TRBD2. CDR1 is MNHNS and CDR2 is SASEGT in the germline V gene. The V segment lost 6 bases and the J segment 1 base; nucleotides outside the gene matches: 13. This CDR3 is built from 18 residues.

This clonotype has ten or more counts. The chain recombines TRBV6-5 with TRBJ1-6, with D possibly matching TRBD1 (5 bases). This CDR3 has 19 amino acids. Trimming pared 0 bases from V and 6 bases from J, leaving 21 bases between. The germline gives CDR1 MNHEY, CDR2 SVGAGI. CDR3 protein: CASSYSMVSGRGTNSPLHF. CDR3 bases: TGTGCCAGCAGTTACTCGATGGTTAGCGGTCGGGGGACTAATTCACCCCTCCACTTT.